The clone carrying this TCR beta chain was picked up many times. Stable Graves' hyperthyroidism denoted no ophthalmopathy progression over 18 months. Diagnostic assessment was based on clinical symptoms, serum thyroxine and TRAb, thyroid ultrasound and orbital computed tomography. The data are from a study of T cells in Graves' hyperthyroidism and ophthalmopathy. Study details: At the time of initial diagnosis and before any treatment, peripheral blood was collected.

Authors of the study amplified TCR beta CDR3 regions from RNA transcripts. An initial round of RT-PCR targeting the TCR CDR3 relied on the HTBI primer set. A single record per CDR3 protein comes from TCRdb applying MiXCR to the multiplex PCR reads. The table has hundreds of thousands of distinct CDR3 sequences, about 38% seen once; the top ten hold around 10%. Sequenced material: blood. The clonotype comes from a man aged 18 to 29 with Graves' hyperthyroidism.

The CDR3 DNA follows: TGTGCCAGCACCCAAGACAGGGTCTCTGGGGCCAACGTCCTGACTTTC. Amino acid sequence: CASTQDRVSGANVLTF. V usage is TRBV2 and J usage is TRBJ2-6, with TRBD1 matching over 7 bases. V lost 7 bases, J lost 0 bases, and 6 bases stayed unmatched. Per germline, CDR1 SNHLY and CDR2 FYNNEI. This CDR3 comprises 16 residues.